This paragraph reports one T cell receptor (beta chain). Its specificity is unknown. V shed 2 bases and J shed 4 bases, with 12 bases lying between them. The CDR3 is made up of 14 amino acids. The germline V gene has CDR1 SGHRS and CDR2 YFSETQ. The data belong to a study of beta chain features in type 1 diabetes. Study-level background: Healthy donors and patients showed comparable age, gender and cell yields. Overall study results and limits: Shorter TCRB CDR3s, moderately but significantly so, marked every one of the four CD4+ subsets in Type 1 diabetes patients. Whatever favoring of shorter templates PCR might show would apply equally to patients and controls.

Isolated RNA was reverse transcribed in full, so expressed TCRB transcripts were sequenced. The method was immunoSEQ multiplex PCR; TCRdb's version includes in-frame clones alone and lacks a portion of them. The sample carries 300,000 to 350,000 clones, roughly 9% recorded once. The sequence was obtained from a man younger than 45 with type 1 diabetes. The V and J genes are TRBV5-1 and TRBJ1-1, with a tentative D call TRBD1 (5 bases). Sequencing was performed on central memory CD4+ T cells from blood. In DNA form, the CDR3 reads TGCGCCAGCAGCTTTTCAGGGTACGGCACTGAAGCTTTCTTT. Translating gives CASSFSGYGTEAFF.